Listed below are T cell receptor beta chains from one sample, sequenced in a study of cytomegalovirus exposure and HLA in healthy donors. Sequenced by immunoSEQ multiplex PCR; TCRdb stores in-frame clones only, minus some. This table has about 140,000 clones, about two thirds appearing once. The specimen was PBMCs. These receptors came from a man aged 45-60 years in good health and CMV-seropositive. Both conserved end residues are part of each CDR3. A D gene is named only where the DNA matches it firmly. Expanded clones get a size class; other rows say once, few or many, or leave the size out.

CDR3nt: TGTGCCAGCAGCGCCGGGTCGGGGGTCATGAACACTGAAGCTTTCTTT
CDR3aa: CASSAGSGVMNTEAFF
d_gene: NA
j_gene: TRBJ1-1
v_gene: TRBV9
abundance: few

CDR3nt: TGCGCCAGCAGCCAAGACAGACAATTTAGCAATCAGCCCCAGCATTTT
CDR3aa: CASSQDRQFSNQPQHF
d_gene: NA
j_gene: TRBJ1-5
v_gene: TRBV4-1
abundance: NA

CDR3nt: TGTGCCAGTAGTATAGGCAGTTATCAGCCCCAGCATTTT
CDR3aa: CASSIGSYQPQHF
d_gene: NA
j_gene: TRBJ1-5
v_gene: TRBV19
abundance: NA

CDR3nt: TGTGCCAGTCAGGACAGGGGAGTCTTCTATGGCTACACCTTC
CDR3aa: CASQDRGVFYGYTF
d_gene: TRBD1
j_gene: TRBJ1-2
v_gene: TRBV19
abundance: NA

CDR3nt: TGCGCCAGCAGCTTCAGCAGGGGTGAAGCTTTCTTT
CDR3aa: CASSFSRGEAFF
d_gene: NA
j_gene: TRBJ1-1
v_gene: TRBV5-1
abundance: few

CDR3nt: TGTGCCAGCAGTTTCCAGGGCACTGAAGCTTTCTTT
CDR3aa: CASSFQGTEAFF
d_gene: NA
j_gene: TRBJ1-1
v_gene: TRBV27
abundance: NA

CDR3nt: TGTGCCAGCAGCCGGGACAGGTCCTACGAGCAGTACTTC
CDR3aa: CASSRDRSYEQYF
d_gene: TRBD1
j_gene: TRBJ2-7
v_gene: TRBV11-3
abundance: NA

CDR3nt: TGTGCCAGCAGCCAGGGCATCCTGGGGGCGGATACGCAGTATTTT
CDR3aa: CASSQGILGADTQYF
d_gene: NA
j_gene: TRBJ2-3
v_gene: TRBV14
abundance: NA

CDR3nt: TGTGCCAGTAGTGTGAACAGGGCATACCAGCATTTT
CDR3aa: CASSVNRAYQHF
d_gene: NA
j_gene: TRBJ1-5
v_gene: TRBV19
abundance: NA

CDR3nt: TGCGCCAGCAGCCAAGAGGCAGGTCGCTTTAATCAGCCCCAGCATTTT
CDR3aa: CASSQEAGRFNQPQHF
d_gene: NA
j_gene: TRBJ1-5
v_gene: TRBV4-1
abundance: NA

CDR3nt: TGCGCCAGCAGCGACCCGGGACAGGGGCTCCGAGATACGCAGTATTTT
CDR3aa: CASSDPGQGLRDTQYF
d_gene: TRBD1
j_gene: TRBJ2-3
v_gene: TRBV5-1
abundance: NA

CDR3nt: TGTGCCAGCAGTGGGGAGCGGCGGGGGACTGAAGCTTTCTTT
CDR3aa: CASSGERRGTEAFF
d_gene: NA
j_gene: TRBJ1-1
v_gene: TRBV6-5
abundance: NA

CDR3nt: TGTGCCAGCAGACAAGAGGGTACTGAAGCTTTCTTT
CDR3aa: CASRQEGTEAFF
d_gene: NA
j_gene: TRBJ1-1
v_gene: TRBV7-9
abundance: NA

CDR3nt: TGTGCCAGTAGATCCGGGACAGGGGGCTTTGGAAACACCATATATTTT
CDR3aa: CASRSGTGGFGNTIYF
d_gene: TRBD1
j_gene: TRBJ1-3
v_gene: TRBV19
abundance: NA

CDR3nt: TGTGCTAGTCAGGGGTCCTATAATTCACCCCTCCACTTT
CDR3aa: CASQGSYNSPLHF
d_gene: NA
j_gene: TRBJ1-6
v_gene: TRBV12-5
abundance: NA

CDR3nt: TGCGCCAGCAGCCCGACAGGGGATTCGGCTGAAGCTTTCTTT
CDR3aa: CASSPTGDSAEAFF
d_gene: TRBD1
j_gene: TRBJ1-1
v_gene: TRBV5-1
abundance: NA

CDR3nt: TGCGCCAGCGCAATAACAGGGGGAAGTGAAAAACTGTTTTTT
CDR3aa: CASAITGGSEKLFF
d_gene: TRBD1
j_gene: TRBJ1-4
v_gene: TRBV5-1
abundance: NA

CDR3nt: TGTGCCAGCAGTGCGGACAGCTCCTATAATTCACCCCTCCACTTT
CDR3aa: CASSADSSYNSPLHF
d_gene: NA
j_gene: TRBJ1-6
v_gene: TRBV2
abundance: NA

CDR3nt: TGTGCCAGCAGCCCCAGACAGGGGGTTAATTCACCCCTCCACTTT
CDR3aa: CASSPRQGVNSPLHF
d_gene: TRBD1
j_gene: TRBJ1-6
v_gene: TRBV9
abundance: NA

CDR3nt: TGTGCCAGCAAGGTCCGCAGGGATCAGCCCCAGCATTTT
CDR3aa: CASKVRRDQPQHF
d_gene: NA
j_gene: TRBJ1-5
v_gene: TRBV6-1
abundance: few

CDR3nt: TGTGCCAGCAGGCCGGGGAGTTCGGATACGCAGTATTTT
CDR3aa: CASRPGSSDTQYF
d_gene: NA
j_gene: TRBJ2-3
v_gene: TRBV27
abundance: once

CDR3nt: TGTGCCAGCAGTCTTCGACCCGGGACTGGAAAGACCCAGTACTTC
CDR3aa: CASSLRPGTGKTQYF
d_gene: NA
j_gene: TRBJ2-5
v_gene: TRBV7-2
abundance: NA

CDR3nt: TGTGCCAGTAGTATCCTGGGGGGTCCTCAAATGAACACTGAAGCTTTCTTT
CDR3aa: CASSILGGPQMNTEAFF
d_gene: NA
j_gene: TRBJ1-1
v_gene: TRBV19
abundance: NA

CDR3nt: TGCAGCGCATTGGACTACGAAGCTTTCTTT
CDR3aa: CSALDYEAFF
d_gene: NA
j_gene: TRBJ1-1
v_gene: TRBV29-1
abundance: NA

CDR3nt: TGTGCCAGCAGTCGTCGTCGGGAGGAGCAGTACTTC
CDR3aa: CASSRRREEQYF
d_gene: NA
j_gene: TRBJ2-7
v_gene: TRBV7-2
abundance: NA

CDR3nt: TGTGCCAGCAGTGTTGACAGGGCGTCTAATGAAAAACTGTTTTTT
CDR3aa: CASSVDRASNEKLFF
d_gene: TRBD1
j_gene: TRBJ1-4
v_gene: TRBV2
abundance: NA

CDR3nt: TGTGCCAGCAGCGTCTCCGGGACAGACTCTGGGGCCAACGTCCTGACTTTC
CDR3aa: CASSVSGTDSGANVLTF
d_gene: TRBD1
j_gene: TRBJ2-6
v_gene: TRBV5-5
abundance: few